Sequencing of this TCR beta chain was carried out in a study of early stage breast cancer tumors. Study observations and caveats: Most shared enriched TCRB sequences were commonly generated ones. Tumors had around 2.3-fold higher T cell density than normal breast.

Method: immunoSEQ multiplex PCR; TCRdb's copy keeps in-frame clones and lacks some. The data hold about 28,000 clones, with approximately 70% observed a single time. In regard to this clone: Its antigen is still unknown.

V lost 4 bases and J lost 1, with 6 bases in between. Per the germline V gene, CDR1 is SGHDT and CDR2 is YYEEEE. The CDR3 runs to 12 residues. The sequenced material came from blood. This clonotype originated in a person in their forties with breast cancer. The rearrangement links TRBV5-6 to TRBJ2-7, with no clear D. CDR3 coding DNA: TGTGCCAGCAGCCTTTTGTCCTACGAGCAGTACTTC. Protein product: CASSLLSYEQYF.